These 9 T cell receptor beta chains originate from one sample sequenced in a study of blood T cell repertoires in COVID-19. The repertoire was sequenced with immunoSEQ multiplex PCR; TCRdb's copy has only in-frame clones and lacks some. The table lists 150,000 to 200,000 clones, nearly 90% of them singletons. Sequenced: peripheral blood. The source is a man in his sixties with active or convalescent COVID-19.

V and J are TRBV11-2 and TRBJ1-4; 12 bases agree with TRBD1. Germline V gene lookup returns CDR1 SGHAT and CDR2 FQNNGV. Trimming removed 5 bases from V and 11 bases from J; junction bases left unmatched: 9. The CDR3 contains 15 residues. The CDR3 DNA follows: TGTGCCAGCAGCCTCCCCGGGACAGGGGGCAGGAAACTGTTTTTT. Protein: CASSLPGTGGRKLFF. The variable domain in full, with the rest retrieved from reference TRBV11-2 and TRBJ1-4, is EAGVAQSPRYKIIEKRQSVAFWCNPISGHATLYWYQQILGQGPKLLIQFQNNGVVDDSQLPKDRFSAERLKGVDSTLKIQPAKLEDSAVYLCASSLPGTGGRKLFFGSGTQLSVL.

The rearrangement links TRBV6-5 to TRBJ1-1; D may be TRBD1 (5 bases). V was trimmed by 2 bases and J by 6 bases, leaving 10 bases between them. CDR3 length: 13 amino acids. Germline V gene lookup returns CDR1 MNHEY and CDR2 SVGAGI. Here the CDR3 reads CASSYQGRSEAFF. DNA of the CDR3: TGTGCCAGCAGTTACCAGGGAAGATCTGAAGCTTTCTTT.

This rearrangement joins TRBV7-8 to TRBJ2-7, with TRBD2 matching over 8 bases. The CDR3 loop spans 15 amino acids. Trimming at V came to 5 bases and at J to 7 bases, leaving 13 bases not matched to a gene. Germline values: CDR1 SGHVS, CDR2 FQNEAQ. CDR3 nucleotide sequence: TGTGCCAGCAGCCCGTTGGAAGCGGGGGCGGGGGAGCAGTACTTC. This encodes CASSPLEAGAGEQYF.

The chain is built from TRBV19 and TRBJ1-2; 8 bases match TRBD1. V lost 5 bases, J lost 4 bases, and 9 bases stayed unmatched. Germline V lookup: CDR1 LNHDA, CDR2 SQIVND (reference sequence). The CDR3 sequence is 15 residues long. This CDR3 is CASSFARGLFYGYTF. CDR3 DNA: TGTGCCAGTAGTTTTGCCAGGGGGCTCTTCTATGGCTACACCTTC.

V gene TRBV5-4 combines with J gene TRBJ1-1, with D uncertain. V dropped 4 bases and J dropped 1 base, with 8 bases sitting between them. Germline CDR1 reads SGHNT; CDR2 reads YYREEE (reference sequence). This CDR3 contains 13 residues. CDR3 residues: CASSRGANTEAFF. CDR3 DNA sequence: TGTGCCAGCAGCCGGGGAGCGAACACTGAAGCTTTCTTT.

This clone showed up just once. The rearrangement joins TRBV3-1 (or the pseudogene TRBV3-2) to TRBJ1-1; D is perhaps TRBD1 (6 bases). CDR1 and CDR2 from the germline V gene are LGHDT and YNNKEL (reference sequence). V shed 2 bases and J shed 4 bases, with 11 bases lying between them. The CDR3 has 14 residues. In nucleotides, the CDR3 is TGTGCCAGCAGCCAACCAGGGGTAGGCACTGAAGCTTTCTTT. Protein: CASSQPGVGTEAFF.

Here the CDR3 reads CASSLAPAGRDRELFF. The CDR3 DNA sequence: TGCGCCAGCAGCTTGGCCCCCGCAGGGCGCGACCGGGAGCTGTTTTTT. This chain links TRBV5-1 with TRBJ2-2; D is possibly TRBD1 (5 bases). In germline, CDR1 is SGHRS, CDR2 YFSETQ. The CDR3 has 16 amino acids. V was clipped by 0 bases and J by 9 bases, with 18 bases between them.

Concerning this clone: The sample has other DNA sequences that encode this CDR3 too. CDR3 amino acids: CASSLAPLNTEAFF. In nucleotides, the CDR3 is TGTGCCAGCAGCTTGGCCCCCTTGAACACTGAAGCTTTCTTT. The V and J genes are TRBV5-6 and TRBJ1-1; no firm D call. The CDR3 sequence is 14 residues long. Trimming stripped 0 bases from V and 0 bases from J, with 6 bases between. Germline CDR1 and CDR2: SGHDT and YYEEEE. The full variable domain, in which reference TRBV5-6 and TRBJ1-1 provide the parts outside the CDR3, is DAGVTQSPTHLIKTRGQQVTLRCSPKSGHDTVSWYQQALGQGPQFIFQYYEEEERQRGNFPDRFSGHQFPNYSSELNVNALLLGDSALYLCASSLAPLNTEAFFGQGTRLTVV.

The V call is TRBV5-1, the J call TRBJ1-1; TRBD1 is a possible D gene (5 bases). V dropped 0 bases and J dropped 4 bases, with 13 bases sitting between them. CDR3 length: 15 amino acids. Germline CDR1 SGHRS, CDR2 YFSETQ. This CDR3 is CASSLEARVGTEAFF. CDR3 bases: TGCGCCAGCAGCTTGGAGGCCAGGGTGGGCACTGAAGCTTTCTTT.